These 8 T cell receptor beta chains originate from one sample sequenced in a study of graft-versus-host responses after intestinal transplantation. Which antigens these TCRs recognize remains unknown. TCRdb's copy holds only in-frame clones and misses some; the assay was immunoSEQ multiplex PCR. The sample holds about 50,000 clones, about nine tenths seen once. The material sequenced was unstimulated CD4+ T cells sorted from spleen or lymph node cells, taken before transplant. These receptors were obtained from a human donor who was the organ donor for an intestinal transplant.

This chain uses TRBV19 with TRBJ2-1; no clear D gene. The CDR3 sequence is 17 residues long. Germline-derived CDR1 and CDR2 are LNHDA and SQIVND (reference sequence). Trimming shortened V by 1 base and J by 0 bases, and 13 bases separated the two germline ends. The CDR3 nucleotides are TGTGCCAGTAGTATAGTTCGGACGAGGAGCTCCTACAATGAGCAGTTCTTC. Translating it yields CASSIVRTRSSYNEQFF.

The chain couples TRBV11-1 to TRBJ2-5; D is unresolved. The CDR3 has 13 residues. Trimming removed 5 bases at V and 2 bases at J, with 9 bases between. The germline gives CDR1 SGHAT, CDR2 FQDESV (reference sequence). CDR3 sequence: CASSPQVQETQYF. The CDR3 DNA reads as TGTGCCAGCAGCCCGCAGGTTCAAGAGACCCAGTACTTC.

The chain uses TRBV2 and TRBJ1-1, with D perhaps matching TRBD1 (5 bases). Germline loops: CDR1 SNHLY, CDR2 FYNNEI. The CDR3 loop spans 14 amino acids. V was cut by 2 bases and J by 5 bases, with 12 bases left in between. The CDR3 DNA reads TGTGCCAGCAGTGAAATGGCAGGGAGGACTGAAGCTTTCTTT. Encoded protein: CASSEMAGRTEAFF.

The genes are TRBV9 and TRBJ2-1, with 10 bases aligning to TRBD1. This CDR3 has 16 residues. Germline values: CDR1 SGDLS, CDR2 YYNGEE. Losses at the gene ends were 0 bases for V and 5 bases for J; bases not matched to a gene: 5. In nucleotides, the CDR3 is TGTGCCAGCAGCGTAGCGGGGGACAGGGGTCACAATGAGCAGTTCTTC. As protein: CASSVAGDRGHNEQFF.

CDR3 DNA: TGTGCCAGCAACCCCGGGGGGGCTAATCAGCCCCAGCATTTT. It yields the protein CASNPGGANQPQHF. V is TRBV6-1 and J is TRBJ1-5; tentatively, D is TRBD1 (6 bases). Per germline, CDR1 MNHNS and CDR2 SASEGT. The V end lost 7 bases, the J end lost 4 bases, and 14 bases lay between the germline ends. The CDR3 is 14 residues long.

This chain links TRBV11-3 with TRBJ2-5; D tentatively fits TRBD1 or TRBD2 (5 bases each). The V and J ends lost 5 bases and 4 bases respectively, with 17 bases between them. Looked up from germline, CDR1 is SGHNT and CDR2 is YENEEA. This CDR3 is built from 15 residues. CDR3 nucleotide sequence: TGTGCCAGCAGCCCCGGGACGCCCTCCAGAGAGACCCAGTACTTC. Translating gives CASSPGTPSRETQYF.

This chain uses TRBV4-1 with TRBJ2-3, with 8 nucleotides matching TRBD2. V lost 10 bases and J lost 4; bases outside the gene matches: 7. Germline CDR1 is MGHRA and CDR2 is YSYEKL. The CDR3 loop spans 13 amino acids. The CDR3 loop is CATGTSTADTQYF. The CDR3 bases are TGCGCCACGGGGACTAGTACGGCAGATACGCAGTATTTT.

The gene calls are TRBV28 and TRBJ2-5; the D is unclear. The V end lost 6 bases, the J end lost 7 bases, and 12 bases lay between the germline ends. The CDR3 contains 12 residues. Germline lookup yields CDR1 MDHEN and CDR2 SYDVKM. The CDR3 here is CASSPPGWTQYF. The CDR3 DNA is TGTGCCAGCAGCCCCCCAGGATGGACCCAGTACTTC.